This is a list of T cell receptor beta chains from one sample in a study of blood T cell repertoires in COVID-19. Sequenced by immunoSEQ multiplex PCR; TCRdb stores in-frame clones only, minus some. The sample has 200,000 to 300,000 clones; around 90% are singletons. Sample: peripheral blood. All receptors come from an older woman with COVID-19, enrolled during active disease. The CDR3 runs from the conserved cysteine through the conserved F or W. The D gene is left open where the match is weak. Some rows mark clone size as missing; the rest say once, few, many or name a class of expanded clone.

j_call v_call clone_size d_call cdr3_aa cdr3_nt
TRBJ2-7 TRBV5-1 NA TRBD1 CASSLPGTESSYEQYF TGCGCCAGCAGTTTACCCGGGACAGAGAGCTCCTACGAGCAGTACTTC
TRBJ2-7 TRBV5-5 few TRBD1 CASSGTDRGGNEQYF TGTGCCAGCAGCGGAACGGACAGGGGAGGGAACGAGCAGTACTTC
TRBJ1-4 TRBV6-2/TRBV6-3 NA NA CASSLVREKLFF TGTGCCAGCAGTCTGGTTCGGGAAAAACTGTTTTTT
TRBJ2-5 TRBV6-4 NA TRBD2 CASSETSGRYETQYF TGTGCCAGCAGTGAAACTAGCGGGAGGTATGAGACCCAGTACTTC
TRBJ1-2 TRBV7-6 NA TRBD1 CASSLAQGANGGYTF TGTGCCAGCAGCTTAGCCCAGGGGGCCAACGGTGGCTACACCTTC
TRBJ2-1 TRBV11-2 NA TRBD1 CASSLKGTGDLNEQFF TGTGCCAGCAGCCTAAAAGGGACAGGGGATCTCAATGAGCAGTTCTTC
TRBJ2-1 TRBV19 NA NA CASSIGVGVAGNNEQFF TGTGCCAGTAGTATAGGAGTCGGGGTAGCTGGAAACAATGAGCAGTTCTTC
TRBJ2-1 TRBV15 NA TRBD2 CATSRDPASGYNEQFF TGTGCCACCAGCAGAGATCCGGCTAGCGGTTACAATGAGCAGTTCTTC
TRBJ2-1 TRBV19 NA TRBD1 CASSRQGRSSYNEQFF TGTGCCAGTAGTAGACAGGGCCGGAGCTCCTACAATGAGCAGTTCTTC
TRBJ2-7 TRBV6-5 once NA CATRGGGYEQYF TGTGCCACCCGGGGAGGGGGATACGAGCAGTACTTC
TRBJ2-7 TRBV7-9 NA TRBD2 CASSFSSGRAYYEQYF TGTGCCAGCAGCTTTTCTAGCGGGAGGGCCTACTACGAGCAGTACTTC
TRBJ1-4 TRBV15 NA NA CATAISTATNEKLFF TGTGCCACCGCAATATCCACTGCAACTAATGAAAAACTGTTTTTT
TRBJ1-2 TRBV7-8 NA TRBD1 CASSRDRDRSLGYTF TGTGCCAGCAGCCGAGACCGGGACAGGTCTTTGGGCTACACCTTC
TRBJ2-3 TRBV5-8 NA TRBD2 CASSLGLAESTDTQYF TGTGCCAGCAGCTTAGGACTAGCGGAAAGCACAGATACGCAGTATTTT
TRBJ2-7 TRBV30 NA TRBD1 CAWGGQGRSYEQYF TGTGCCTGGGGGGGACAGGGTAGGAGTTACGAGCAGTACTTC
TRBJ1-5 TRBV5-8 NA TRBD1 CASSSRVGGYNQPQHF TGTGCCAGCAGCTCTCGTGTAGGGGGCTACAATCAGCCCCAGCATTTT
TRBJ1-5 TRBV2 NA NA CASSEVLYSYQPQHF TGTGCCAGCAGTGAAGTGTTATACAGCTATCAGCCCCAGCATTTT
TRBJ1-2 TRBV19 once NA CASSMGHSANYGYTF TGTGCCAGTAGTATGGGACATAGCGCCAACTATGGCTACACCTTC
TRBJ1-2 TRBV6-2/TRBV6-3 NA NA CASSYYLVEGRYGYTF TGTGCCAGCAGTTACTATTTGGTTGAGGGTCGCTATGGCTACACCTTC
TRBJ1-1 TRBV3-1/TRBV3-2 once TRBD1 CASSQVQGATEAFF TGTGCCAGCAGCCAAGTCCAGGGGGCCACTGAAGCTTTCTTT
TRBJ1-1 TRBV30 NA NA CAWTSWGVGTEAFF TGTGCCTGGACCTCGTGGGGGGTCGGCACTGAAGCTTTCTTT
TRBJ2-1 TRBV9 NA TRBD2 CASSQTSGTYNEQFF TGTGCCAGCAGCCAAACTAGCGGGACCTACAATGAGCAGTTCTTC